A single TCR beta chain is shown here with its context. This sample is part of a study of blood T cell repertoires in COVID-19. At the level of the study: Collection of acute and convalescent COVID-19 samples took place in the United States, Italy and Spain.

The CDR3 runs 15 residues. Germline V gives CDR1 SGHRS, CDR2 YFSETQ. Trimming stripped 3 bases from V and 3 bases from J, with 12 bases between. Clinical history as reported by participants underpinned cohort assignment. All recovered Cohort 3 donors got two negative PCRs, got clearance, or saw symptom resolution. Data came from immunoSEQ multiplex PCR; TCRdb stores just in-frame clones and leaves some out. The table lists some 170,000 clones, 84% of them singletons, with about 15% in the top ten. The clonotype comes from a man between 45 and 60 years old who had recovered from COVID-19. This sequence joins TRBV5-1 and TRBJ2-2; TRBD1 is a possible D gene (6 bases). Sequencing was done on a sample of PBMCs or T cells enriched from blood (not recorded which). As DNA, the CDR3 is TGCGCCAGCAGCTGGGCGGACAGTCACACCGGGGAGCTGTTTTTT. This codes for CASSWADSHTGELFF.